This entry lists 7 T cell receptor beta chains sequenced from one sample in a study of T cells in Graves' hyperthyroidism and ophthalmopathy. RNA transcripts provided the source from which TCR beta CDR3 regions were amplified. The HTBI primer set served for first-round RT-PCR of the TCR CDR3. In TCRdb, the multiplex PCR reads were re-called with MiXCR into one record per CDR3 protein. This sample has a few hundred thousand distinct CDR3 sequences, with roughly 15% found just once. Sequencing was performed on blood. The receptors stem from a woman aged 40 to 50 with Graves' hyperthyroidism that later progressed to Graves' ophthalmopathy.

This clonotype was recorded a few times. Because it lacks the conserved phenylalanine or tryptophan at the end, this CDR3 is likely a read error. V is TRBV29-1 and J is TRBJ2-7, with 7 bases that match TRBD2. The CDR3 covers 15 residues. Per germline, CDR1 SQVTM and CDR2 ANQGSEA. Unmatched junction bases numbered 6, after V lost 0 bases and J lost 1 base. The CDR3 DNA reads TGCAGCGTTGAAGATCAAAGCGGGAATTCCTACGAGCAGTACCTC. Amino acid sequence: CSVEDQSGNSYEQYL.

The chain employs TRBV24-1 and TRBJ2-1; D unresolved. This CDR3 comprises 13 residues. The germline V gene encodes CDR1 KGHDR and CDR2 SFDVKD. V lost 2 bases and J lost 6, with 7 bases in between. CDR3: CATSDSIINEQFF. DNA for the CDR3: TGTGCCACCAGTGATTCCATAATCAATGAGCAGTTCTTC.

This clonotype was counted ten times or more. V gene TRBV11-2 combines with J gene TRBJ2-1; TRBD2 agrees at 9 bases. The CDR3 contains 16 residues. The V gene end was trimmed by 2 bases and the J gene end by 3 bases; junction bases not matched to a gene: 5. Germline V gene lookup returns CDR1 SGHAT and CDR2 FQNNGV. The CDR3 nucleotides are TGTGCCAGCAGCTTACATAGCGGGAGAATCTACAATGAGCAGTTCTTC. Protein product: CASSLHSGRIYNEQFF.

This clonotype was detected ten times or more. This CDR3 reads CASSEEVPLGFTQYF. The DNA of the CDR3 is TGTGCCAGCAGTGAAGAGGTGCCCCTCGGTTTTACGCAGTATTTT. The chain links TRBV6-1 to TRBJ2-3; D remains unclear. The CDR3 extends over 15 amino acids. With 1 base removed from V and 8 bases from J, the gap between germline ends came to 16 bases. Germline-derived CDR1 and CDR2 are MNHNS and SASEGT.

The chain couples TRBV27 to TRBJ2-7, with 10 bases identical to TRBD1. CDR1 is MNHEY, CDR2 SMNVEV, per germline (reference sequence). This CDR3 has 15 amino acids. Trimming removed 5 bases from V and 5 bases from J; junction bases left unmatched: 9. CDR3 bases: TGTGCCAGCAGTCCACGCCCGGGACAGGGGAACGAGCAGTACTTC. As protein: CASSPRPGQGNEQYF.

This clonotype has at least ten counts. The V and J genes are TRBV4-1 and TRBJ2-7; D is uncertain. CDR1 and CDR2 (germline): MGHRA, YSYEKL. V was trimmed by 1 base and J by 6 bases, leaving 13 bases between them. The CDR3 consists of 14 residues. The CDR3 DNA is TGCGCCAGCAGCCAAGTTACGCTGGCTAGCGAGCAGTACTTC. The encoded protein is CASSQVTLASEQYF.

About this clonotype itself: This sequence may be a read error, since a much larger clone differs from it by one base. This chain links TRBV3-1 with TRBJ2-2; D assignment may be TRBD1 or TRBD2 (6 bases each). Trimming shortened V by 0 bases and J by 13 bases, and 18 bases separated the two germline ends. The CDR3 has 15 residues. Germline CDR1 LGHDT, CDR2 YNNKEL (reference sequence). As DNA, the CDR3 is TGTGCCAGCAGCCAAGATCCCAGAGGGGGGCGTAGGCTGTTTTTT. Amino acid sequence: CASSQDPRGGRRLFF.